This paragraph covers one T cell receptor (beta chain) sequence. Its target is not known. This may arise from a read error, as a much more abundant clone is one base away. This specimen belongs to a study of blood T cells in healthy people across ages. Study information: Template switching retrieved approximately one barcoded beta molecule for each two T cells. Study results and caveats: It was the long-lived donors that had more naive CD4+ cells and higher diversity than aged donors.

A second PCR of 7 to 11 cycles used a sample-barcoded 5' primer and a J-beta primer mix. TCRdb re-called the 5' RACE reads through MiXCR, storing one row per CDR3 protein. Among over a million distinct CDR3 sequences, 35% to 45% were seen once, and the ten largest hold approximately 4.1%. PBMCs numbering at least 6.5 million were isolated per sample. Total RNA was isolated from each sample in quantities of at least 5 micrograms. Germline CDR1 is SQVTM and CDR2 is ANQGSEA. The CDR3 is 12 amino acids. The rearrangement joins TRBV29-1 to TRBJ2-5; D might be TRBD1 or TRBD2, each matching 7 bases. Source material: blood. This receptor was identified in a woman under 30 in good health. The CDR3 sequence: CSALTGRETLYF. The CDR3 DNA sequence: TGCAGCGCTCTGACAGGGAGGGAGACCCTGTACTTC. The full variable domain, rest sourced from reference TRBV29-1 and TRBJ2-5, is SAVISQKPSRDICQRGTSLTIQCQVDSQVTMMFWYRQQPGQSLTLIATANQGSEATYESGFVIDKFPISRPNLTFSTLTVSNMSPEDSSIYLCSALTGRETLYFGPGTRLLVL.